Below are 15 T cell receptor beta chains sequenced from a single sample in a study of T cells in localized non-small cell lung cancer. Produced via immunoSEQ multiplex PCR; TCRdb's table is partial and in-frame only. Of roughly 86,000 clones detected, about four fifths appear once; the ten largest clones hold approximately 3%. The sample in question was peripheral blood, obtained before any cancer treatment. These receptor sequences come from a man aged 35-69 years with stage I lung adenocarcinoma.

The chain combines TRBV2 with TRBJ1-5; 8 bases fit TRBD1. The CDR3 length is 15 residues. Germline values: CDR1 SNHLY, CDR2 FYNNEI. The junction had 4 bases not matched to a gene; V was cut back by 6 bases and J by 0 bases. The CDR3 here is CASSSDRDSNQPQHF. CDR3 DNA: TGTGCCAGCAGCTCGGACAGGGATAGCAATCAGCCCCAGCATTTT.

This clone occurred once. This rearrangement joins TRBV6-1 to TRBJ2-2, with a possible D match to TRBD2 (6 bases). The CDR3 extends over 18 amino acids. Trimming took 4 bases from V and 8 from J, leaving 26 bases between them. Germline assignment: CDR1 MNHNS and CDR2 SASEGT. The CDR3 bases are TGTGCCAGCAGTGCACGACCAGTTGTCGGGGGATTAGAGGGGGAGCTGTTTTTT. This codes for CASSARPVVGGLEGELFF.

The chain uses TRBV27 and TRBJ2-1, with TRBD2 matching over 7 bases. Germline V gene lookup returns CDR1 MNHEY and CDR2 SMNVEV (reference sequence). The J segment lost 3 bases and the V segment lost 4 bases, leaving 6 bases of the junction unmatched. The CDR3 extends over 15 amino acids. CDR3 in DNA: TGTGCCAGCAGTTCGCGGGGAGGGAACTACAATGAGCAGTTCTTC. Translating it yields CASSSRGGNYNEQFF.

This clone is a singleton in its sample. CDR3 sequence (DNA): TGTGCCAGCAGCTTAGGGCCGAGGACAGGGGAAAACTATGGCTACACCTTC. Amino acid sequence: CASSLGPRTGENYGYTF. V gene TRBV7-6 combines with J gene TRBJ1-2; TRBD1 matches at 9 bases. Germline assignment: CDR1 SGHVS and CDR2 FNYEAQ. The CDR3 length is 17 residues. With V trimmed by 1 base and J by 2 bases, 8 bases remained unmatched.

The chain recombines TRBV7-9 with TRBJ2-7; TRBD1 is a possible D gene (6 bases). Germline V gene lookup returns CDR1 SEHNR and CDR2 FQNEAQ (reference sequence). The CDR3 is made up of 14 amino acids. Trimming cost V 5 bases and J 0 bases, with 11 bases left between them. CDR3 sequence (DNA): TGTGCCAGCAGCCCACAGGGTTACTCCTACGAGCAGTACTTC. Encoded protein: CASSPQGYSYEQYF.

This chain uses TRBV9 with TRBJ2-2; a possible D gene is TRBD1 (5 bases). V was trimmed by 2 bases and J by 6 bases, leaving 11 bases between them. The CDR3 contains 14 residues. CDR1 is SGDLS, CDR2 YYNGEE, per germline. CDR3 region: CASSVLQGPGELFF. CDR3 in DNA: TGTGCCAGCAGCGTTCTCCAGGGTCCCGGGGAGCTGTTTTTT. The entire variable domain, with the rest obtained from reference TRBV9 and TRBJ2-2, is as follows: DSGVTQTPKHLITATGQRVTLRCSPRSGDLSVYWYQQSLDQGLQFLIQYYNGEERAKGNILERFSAQQFPDLHSELNLSSLELGDSALYFCASSVLQGPGELFFGEGSRLTVL.

This clone was detected only once. The rearrangement uses TRBV18 and TRBJ2-2; D ambiguous. V was cut by 1 base and J by 6 bases, with 9 bases left in between. CDR3 length: 14 amino acids. Per germline, CDR1 KGHSH and CDR2 LQKENI. In DNA, the CDR3 is TGTGCCAGCTCACCACATAAGGGCCCCGGGGAGCTGTTTTTT. The encoded protein is CASSPHKGPGELFF.

The rearrangement uses TRBV7-2 and TRBJ1-3, with no clear D. V lost 1 base to trimming and J lost 5 bases, with 12 bases between them. This CDR3 spans 15 amino acids. CDR1 and CDR2 (germline): SGHTA, FQGNSA. The CDR3 loop is CASSLVSGLRNTIYF. DNA for the CDR3: TGTGCCAGCAGCTTAGTGTCGGGTTTGAGAAACACCATATATTTT.

The chain combines TRBV23-1 with TRBJ2-4; D not certain. TRBV23-1 has ORF status, its function being uncertain. V was clipped by 0 bases and J by 4 bases, with 10 bases between them. This CDR3 is 15 amino acids long. In nucleotides, the CDR3 is TGCGCCAGCAGTCAATCCCGGACCCATAAAAACATTCAGTACTTC. The encoded protein is CASSQSRTHKNIQYF.

CDR3 loop: CASGGADRGPSEAGNTIYF. The CDR3 nucleotides are TGTGCCAGCGGGGGCGCGGACAGGGGGCCGTCGGAGGCTGGAAACACCATATATTTT. The J gene is TRBJ1-3, the V gene TRBV6-4; TRBD1 matches 11 bases. Per the germline V gene, CDR1 is MRHNA and CDR2 is SNTAGT. The CDR3 is made up of 19 amino acids. The V and J ends lost 8 bases and 2 bases, in that order; junction bases with no gene match: 17.

The chain uses TRBV5-6 and TRBJ2-7; D is unclear. The V and J ends lost 0 bases and 6 bases respectively, with 13 bases between them. Germline V lookup: CDR1 SGHDT, CDR2 YYEEEE. The CDR3 is 14 residues long. CDR3 sequence (DNA): TGTGCCAGCAGCTTGGGTGAAGACCTTACCGAGCAGTACTTC. Protein: CASSLGEDLTEQYF.

The J gene is TRBJ2-1, the V gene TRBV15, with D uncertain. V shed 0 bases and J shed 10 bases, with 19 bases lying between them. CDR1 and CDR2 (germline): LNHNV, YYDKDF (reference sequence). The CDR3 runs 16 residues. The chain's CDR3 is CATSRDSGSPLLEQFF. The CDR3 region has the DNA TGTGCCACCAGCAGAGATTCCGGGTCACCTCTCCTAGAGCAGTTCTTC.

This clone was counted at least ten times. V and J are TRBV27 and TRBJ2-5; TRBD1 is a possible D gene (5 bases). Germline V gene sequence: CDR1 MNHEY, CDR2 SMNVEV (reference sequence). Trimming stripped 7 bases from V and 5 bases from J, with 17 bases between. This CDR3 region has 14 residues. In DNA, the CDR3 is TGTGCCAGCAAGAACACAGGTAGTTGGGAGACCCAGTACTTC. Encoded protein: CASKNTGSWETQYF.

The chain employs TRBV6-5 and TRBJ2-7; D may be TRBD2 (6 bases). CDR3 length: 16 residues. From germline, CDR1 is MNHEY and CDR2 SVGAGI. Trimming pared 8 bases from V and 3 bases from J, leaving 23 bases between. CDR3 residues: CASGNSGKGGLYEQYF. CDR3 coding DNA: TGTGCCAGCGGTAACTCAGGGAAGGGAGGCCTCTACGAGCAGTACTTC.

The chain carries TRBV5-5 and TRBJ1-1; 7 bases are shared with TRBD1. Germline V CDR1 and CDR2: SGHKS, YYEKEE (reference sequence). CDR3 size: 12 residues. Trimming took 4 bases from V and 9 from J; bases not matched to a gene: 6. CDR3 sequence: CASSRGQQKAFF. The CDR3 bases are TGTGCCAGCAGCCGGGGACAGCAAAAAGCTTTCTTT. Combining the CDR3 with reference TRBV5-5 and TRBJ1-1 gives the whole variable domain DAGVTQSPTHLIKTRGQQVTLRCSPISGHKSVSWYQQVLGQGPQFIFQYYEKEERGRGNFPDRFSARQFPNYSSELNVNALLLGDSALYLCASSRGQQKAFFGQGTRLTVV.